Sequencing of this TCR beta chain was carried out in a study of blood T cell repertoires in COVID-19. Turning to the study itself: Specimens from acute and convalescent COVID-19 originated in the United States, Italy and Spain. PBMCs, B-cell-depleted T cells, or T cells were the source of the cDNA or gDNA that made up the material.

TCRdb's table, derived via immunoSEQ multiplex PCR, lists solely in-frame clones and lacks some. The table has more than 150,000 clones, around 95% seen once. During active infection, Seattle patients enrolled and were then monitored through disease. The CDR3 covers 15 residues. The germline V and J ends were trimmed by 6 bases and 3 bases, with 18 bases remaining between them. The germline CDR1 and CDR2 sequences are SNHLY and FYNNEI. V and J are TRBV2 and TRBJ2-7; perhaps TRBD2 as D (7 bases). Sequenced input: peripheral blood. The TCR comes from a young man with COVID-19, enrolled during active disease. The CDR3, as DNA: TGTGCCAGCAGAAGCTCCGGGGGGCCATACTACGAGCAGTACTTC. This gives the protein CASRSSGGPYYEQYF.